This T cell receptor (beta chain) was observed in a study of T cells in Graves' hyperthyroidism and ophthalmopathy (dated by TCRdb to between 2017 and 2020). For context, the study as a whole: Peripheral blood samples were taken at initial diagnosis, before any treatment was given. To identify TCR V-J signatures that set the groups apart, the researchers used a discovery cohort of 90 to 100 patients, made up of approximately 43 with Graves' ophthalmopathy and some 55 with stable Graves' hyperthyroidism. An independent validation cohort of around 19 hyperthyroidism patients and more than 15 patients who later progressed to ophthalmopathy tested prospective prediction of ophthalmopathy. For training and testing, the roughly 100 patients in the discovery cohort were randomly divided in a 7:3 ratio. In addition, the study compared T-cell repertoires in thyroid tissue and in blood from about 6 Graves' hyperthyroidism patients. Once sampling was done, hyperthyroidism patients were given methimazole at a starting dose of 30 mg daily, whereas ophthalmopathy patients were given high-dose intravenous methylprednisolone. The paper describes TCR Vbeta CDR3 sequencing of about 140 peripheral blood samples, made up of approximately 40 ophthalmopathy patients, approximately 73 hyperthyroidism patients and approximately 17 progressor patients. The investigation overall reported the following: Ophthalmopathy was separated from stable hyperthyroidism by a 13 V-J signature model, with 85% to 90% sensitivity and about 84% specificity obtained in cross-validation and 80%/75% obtained in testing. Blood samples also contained most of the expanded thyroid clonotypes (frequency above 0.001), which suggests that blood repertoires may reflect thyroid immune responses. Sample size was not statistically predetermined, and investigators were not blinded to group allocation. During validation, the model predicted progression to ophthalmopathy a median of about 6.3 months ahead of onset, with around 70% sensitivity and about 75% specificity.

This clonotype was picked up a small number of times. Its antigen is not yet known. There are no base qualities to consult, and no much larger clone falls within one base. Stable Graves' hyperthyroidism was defined as no progression to ophthalmopathy during 18 months of follow-up. Hyperthyroidism patients were newly diagnosed, with disease duration under 2 months, and aged 18 to 65 years. The study excluded patients with uncontrolled infections, other autoimmune diseases, pregnancy or lactation. Diagnoses were established on the basis of clinical symptoms, serum thyroxine and TRAb, thyroid ultrasound, and orbital computed tomography. PBMCs were isolated from 7.5 to 10 ml of fresh peripheral blood by Ficoll-Paque density gradient centrifugation. Total RNA was extracted with Trizol reagent, and quality was checked on an Agilent 2100 Bioanalyzer. The TCR beta CDR3 regions were amplified from RNA transcripts. The TCR CDR3 was subjected to a first round of RT-PCR using the HTBI primer set and the Qiagen OneStep RT-PCR kit. Libraries were constructed in a second round of multiplex PCR, after which size selection and purification were carried out. Sequencing of the libraries was done on an Illumina HiSeq2000 using paired-end 100 bp reads. In the authors' own workflow: SOAPnuke was used to process the raw data, with reads discarded if the reads contained adapters or uncalled bases, had a mean Phred below 15, or lacked an exact constant-primer or identifier match. COPE v1.2.5 was used to merge the high-quality paired reads, and each unique nucleotide sequence was defined as a clonotype. MiTCR v1.1 was used to align clonotypes to the IMGT TRBV, TRBD and TRBJ reference segments. Only V-J combinations with frequency above 0.0001, covering roughly 99% of repertoires, were analysed. A TCS score was defined as the ratio between F50 (clonal expansion) and ExV (chaos), using BLOSUM62-based TCRdist between CDR3 peptides within each V-J. Welch's t-statistics and random forest reduced around 550 V-J features to around 14, which were used in a naive Bayes classifier (R e1071). TCRdb applied fastp at Q25 and MiXCR to the public reads, then kept only in-frame beta chains. Identical CDR3 proteins give one entry, which carries the most common genes and DNA. None of the V and J calls come from the authors' own analysis; TCRdb made them. In this sample the table shows about 570,000 distinct CDR3 sequences, around 13% of which occur a single time. The ten largest clones represent about 15% of the sample.

Relative to germline, V is missing 3 bases and J is missing 7 bases, with 9 bases of the junction outside any gene match. Its CDR3 holds 15 amino acids, cysteine through phenylalanine. Only the CDR3 DNA is retained, 45 bases long and in frame from the first base. The germline V gene encodes CDR1 DFQATT and CDR2 SNEGSKA (reference sequence). The chain is made from TRBV20-1 and TRBJ2-2; TRBD2 matches 9 bases in the middle. This TCR came from a woman aged 40 to 49 with Graves' hyperthyroidism. What was sequenced was blood. The nucleotides read TGCAGTGCTAGTGATCGGGGACTAGCTATCGGGGAGCTGTTTTTT. Its protein is CSASDRGLAIGELFF.